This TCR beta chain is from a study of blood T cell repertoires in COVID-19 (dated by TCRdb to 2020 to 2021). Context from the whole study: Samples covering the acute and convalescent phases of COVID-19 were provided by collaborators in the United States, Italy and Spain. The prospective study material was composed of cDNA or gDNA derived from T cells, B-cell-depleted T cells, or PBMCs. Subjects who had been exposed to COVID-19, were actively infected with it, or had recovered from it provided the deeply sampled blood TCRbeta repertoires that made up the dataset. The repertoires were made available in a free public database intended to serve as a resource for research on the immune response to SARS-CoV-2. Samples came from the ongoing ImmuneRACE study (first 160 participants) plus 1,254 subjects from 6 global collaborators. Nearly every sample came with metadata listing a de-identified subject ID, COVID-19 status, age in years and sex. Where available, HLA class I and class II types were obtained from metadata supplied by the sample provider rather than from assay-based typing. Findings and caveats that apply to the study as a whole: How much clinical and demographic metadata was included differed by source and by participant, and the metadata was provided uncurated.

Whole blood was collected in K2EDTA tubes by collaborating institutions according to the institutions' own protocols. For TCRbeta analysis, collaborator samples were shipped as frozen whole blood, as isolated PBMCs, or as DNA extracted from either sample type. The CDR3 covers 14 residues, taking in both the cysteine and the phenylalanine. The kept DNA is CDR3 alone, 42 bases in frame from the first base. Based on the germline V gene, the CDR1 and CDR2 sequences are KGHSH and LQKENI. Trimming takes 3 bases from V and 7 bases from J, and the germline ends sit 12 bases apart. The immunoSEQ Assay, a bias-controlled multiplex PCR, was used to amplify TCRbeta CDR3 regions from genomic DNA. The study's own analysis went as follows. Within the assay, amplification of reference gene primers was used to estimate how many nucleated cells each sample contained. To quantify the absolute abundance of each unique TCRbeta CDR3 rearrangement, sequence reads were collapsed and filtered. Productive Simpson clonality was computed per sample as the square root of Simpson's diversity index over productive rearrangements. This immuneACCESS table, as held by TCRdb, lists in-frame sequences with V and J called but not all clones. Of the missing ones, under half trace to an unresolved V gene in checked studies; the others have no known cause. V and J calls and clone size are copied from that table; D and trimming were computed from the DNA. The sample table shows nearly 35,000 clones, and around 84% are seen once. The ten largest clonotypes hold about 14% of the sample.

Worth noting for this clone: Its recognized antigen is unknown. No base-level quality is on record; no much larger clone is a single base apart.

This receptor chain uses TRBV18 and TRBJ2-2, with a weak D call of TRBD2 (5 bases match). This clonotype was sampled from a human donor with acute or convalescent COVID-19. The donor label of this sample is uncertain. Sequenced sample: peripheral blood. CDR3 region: CASSPMREGGELFF. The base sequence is TGTGCCAGCTCACCGATGCGTGAGGGCGGGGAGCTGTTTTTT. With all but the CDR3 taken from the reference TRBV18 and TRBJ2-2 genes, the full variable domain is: NAGVMQNPRHLVRRRGQEARLRCSPMKGHSHVYWYRQLPEEGLKFMVYLQKENIIDESGMPKERFSAEFPKEGPSILRIQQVVRGDSAAYFCASSPMREGGELFFGEGSRLTVL.